The present entry profiles one T cell receptor (beta chain) with its context. Its target is not known. TCRdb recomputed calls from the reads with MiXCR, one row per CDR3 protein. The sample shows under 150,000 distinct CDR3 sequences, 30% of them seen only once. The entry originates in a study of T cell repertoires in cytomegalovirus infection. Study in general: Both a matching HLA type and CMV infection were indicated by public TCR beta signatures.

This TCR was recovered from a human donor in good health (CMV status not recorded). Some clones in this sample may be carry-over from other donors' samples. This material consisted of CD8+ T cells from cultured PBMCs, taken from culture after CMV antigen stimulation.

As DNA, the CDR3 is TGTGCCAGCAGAAGTACAAACTGGGACGTTCCGGCCGGGGAGCTGTTTTTT. Translation: CASRSTNWDVPAGELFF. The J gene is TRBJ2-2, the V gene TRBV13; TRBD1 or TRBD2 may be the D gene (5 bases each). The length of the CDR3 is 17 residues. From germline, CDR1 is PRHDT and CDR2 FYEKMQ (reference sequence). The V gene lost 6 bases and the J gene lost 6 bases, with 23 bases spanning the gap.